This TCR beta chain stems from a study of T cells in Graves' hyperthyroidism and ophthalmopathy. This clonotype appeared a few times. The target antigen is unknown. Study conclusions and caveats: It was a median around seven months before onset that the model predicted ophthalmopathy.

Trimming at V came to 6 bases and at J to 7 bases, leaving 10 bases not matched to a gene. Germline V gene sequence: CDR1 SQVTM, CDR2 ANQGSEA. The CDR3 has 15 residues. It was RNA transcripts that yielded the amplified TCR beta CDR3 regions. First-round RT-PCR of the TCR CDR3 relied on the HTBI primer set. TCRdb processed the multiplex PCR reads anew with MiXCR; each CDR3 protein has one entry. The sample holds about 600,000 distinct CDR3 sequences, 15% to 20% seen once. The clonotype comes from a woman between 40 and 50 years old with Graves' ophthalmopathy. Material: blood. The chain couples TRBV29-1 to TRBJ2-1; 12 bases are a match to TRBD2. In DNA, the CDR3 is TGCAGCGTCTCCGGACTAGCGGGAATGTGGAATGAGCAGTTCTTC. Protein: CSVSGLAGMWNEQFF.